The 9 T cell receptor beta chains below come from one sample, sequenced in a study of T cell responses to AZD1222 COVID-19 vaccine. This table comes from immunoSEQ multiplex PCR, and its TCRdb copy is limited to in-frame clones, with some not included. The sample has 120,000 to 150,000 clones, under 95% seen once. Sample: peripheral blood, taken 28 days after the second AZD1222 dose. The origin of the receptors is an adult who received the AZD1222 COVID-19 vaccine.

V gene TRBV29-1 combines with J gene TRBJ1-3; D is undetermined. The CDR3 contains 11 residues. Germline CDR1 and CDR2: SQVTM and ANQGSEA. V lost 6 bases and J 3 bases, leaving 6 bases between the germline ends. As DNA, the CDR3 is TGCAGCGTCCCCCTTGGAAACACCATATATTTT. Protein: CSVPLGNTIYF.

This rearrangement joins TRBV15 to TRBJ1-2; D ambiguous. This CDR3 contains 16 residues. Germline CDR1 and CDR2: LNHNV and YYDKDF (reference sequence). The V end lost 0 bases, the J end lost 0 bases, and 11 bases lay between the germline ends. CDR3 nucleotide sequence: TGTGCCACCAGCAGAGATTGGGGTAGCCCTAACTATGGCTACACCTTC. Translated, it gives CATSRDWGSPNYGYTF.

V is TRBV6-5 and J is TRBJ1-1; D remains ambiguous. The CDR3 length is 14 residues. The germline gives CDR1 MNHEY, CDR2 SVGAGI. Deletions cut 2 bases from V and 1 base from J, with 8 bases between. The CDR3 sequence is CASSYEGPNTEAFF. For the CDR3, the DNA is TGTGCCAGCAGTTACGAAGGGCCGAACACTGAAGCTTTCTTT.

The genes are TRBV5-1 and TRBJ2-7, with a tentative D call TRBD2 (6 bases). The V end was cut by 7 bases, the J end by 5 bases, with 19 bases between. This CDR3 spans 14 amino acids. Germline CDR1 is SGHRS and CDR2 is YFSETQ. The CDR3 loop reads CASRRGEVGDEQYF. CDR3 DNA sequence: TGCGCCAGCCGGCGGGGAGAAGTTGGGGACGAGCAGTACTTC.

The chain combines TRBV29-1 with TRBJ2-2; 12 bases align to TRBD2. Germline V gene sequence: CDR1 SQVTM, CDR2 ANQGSEA. Trimming cost V 7 bases and J 6 bases; bases outside gene matches: 6. The CDR3 has 14 amino acids. This chain's CDR3 is CSGILAGGPGELFF. The CDR3 bases are TGCAGCGGAATCCTAGCGGGAGGGCCCGGGGAGCTGTTTTTT.

The chain joins TRBV9 to TRBJ1-2, with a tentative D call TRBD1 (5 bases). Trimming removed 4 bases at V and 1 base at J, with 20 bases between. Germline V CDR1 and CDR2: SGDLS, YYNGEE. This CDR3 contains 17 residues. The CDR3 DNA reads TGTGCCAGCAGCCTCGGGCCACAGGCAACCTTTAACTATGGCTACACCTTC. Protein sequence: CASSLGPQATFNYGYTF.

The gene calls are TRBV16 and TRBJ1-2; D unresolved. The V end was cut by 1 base, the J end by 2 bases, with 8 bases between. Germline CDR1 and CDR2: KGHSY and FQNENV. The CDR3 sequence is 14 residues long. The CDR3 sequence: CASSQLAGNYGYTF. CDR3 sequence (DNA): TGTGCCAGCAGCCAATTGGCCGGGAACTATGGCTACACCTTC.

The V gene is TRBV18, the J gene TRBJ1-1; TRBD1 is a possible D gene (5 bases). CDR3 length: 14 residues. Germline V lookup: CDR1 KGHSH, CDR2 LQKENI. V was shortened by 2 bases and J by 1 base, with 8 bases between the two germline ends. CDR3 bases: TGTGCCAGCTCACCATCAGGGTCGAACACTGAAGCTTTCTTT. Translating gives CASSPSGSNTEAFF.

The chain recombines TRBV6-5 with TRBJ2-5; D might be TRBD2 (6 bases). V was clipped by 2 bases and J by 3 bases, with 16 bases between them. Germline loops: CDR1 MNHEY, CDR2 SVGAGI. CDR3 size: 16 residues. The CDR3 here is CASSYPRGTHKETQYF. DNA of the CDR3: TGTGCCAGCAGTTACCCACGCGGGACTCACAAAGAGACCCAGTACTTC.